This T cell receptor beta chain was captured by sequencing in a study of T cells after posttransplantation cyclophosphamide. Study-wide findings and caveats: Recipient CMV seropositivity and CMV reactivation strongly tracked TRB clonality. Later post-transplant blood repertoires were often dominated by donor CD8+ memory clones. Blood and skin or GI T cell repertoires showed limited TRB overlap.

The V and J ends lost 7 bases and 8 bases respectively, with 12 bases between them. The CDR3 covers 13 residues. Germline V CDR1 and CDR2: MDHEN, SYDVKM. The assay was immunoSEQ multiplex PCR, and TCRdb's table has in-frame clones only and misses some. This table holds around 43,000 clones, roughly nine tenths found once. Turning to this clone: The antigen remains unidentified.

Peripheral blood was collected from the related graft donor on the marrow donation day. This chain uses TRBV28 with TRBJ1-6; D unresolved. This clonotype was obtained from a woman aged 45 to 65 in good health and a related stem cell transplant donor. The specimen was PBMCs. CDR3 sequence reads: CASTGALDSPLHF. In DNA, the CDR3 is TGTGCCAGCACAGGCGCCCTCGATTCACCCCTCCACTTT.